The 8 T cell receptor beta chains in this list originate from one sample, sequenced in a study of cytomegalovirus exposure and HLA in healthy donors. The PCR ran on 60 Vbeta and 13 Jbeta primers. TCRdb's copy holds only in-frame clones and misses some; the assay was immunoSEQ multiplex PCR. This table holds under 150,000 clones, about two thirds found once. Sequenced sample: PBMCs. The receptor set was obtained from a woman aged 55-69 years in good health and CMV-seropositive.

The chain combines TRBV7-6 with TRBJ2-3; D possibly corresponds to TRBD2 (6 bases). The CDR3 contains 14 residues. CDR1 SGHVS and CDR2 FNYEAQ come from the germline V gene. Trimming removed 1 base from V and 3 bases from J, with 8 bases in between. CDR3 amino acids: CASSLVGGTDTQYF. The CDR3 bases are TGTGCCAGCAGCTTAGTTGGGGGGACAGATACGCAGTATTTT. Combining the CDR3 with reference TRBV7-6 and TRBJ2-3 gives the whole variable domain GAGVSQSPRYKVTKRGQDVALRCDPISGHVSLYWYRQALGQGPEFLTYFNYEAQQDKSGLPNDRFSAERPEGSISTLTIQRTEQRDSAMYRCASSLVGGTDTQYFGPGTRLTVL.

The chain joins TRBV9 to TRBJ2-3; 10 positions agree with TRBD2. The junction had 3 bases not matched to a gene; V was cut back by 0 bases and J by 2 bases. This CDR3 is built from 16 residues. Germline V CDR1 and CDR2: SGDLS, YYNGEE. The CDR3 loop is CASSVELAGFTDTQYF. CDR3 nucleotides: TGTGCCAGCAGCGTAGAACTAGCGGGGTTCACAGATACGCAGTATTTT.

This rearrangement joins TRBV5-6 to TRBJ1-2; 8 bases line up with TRBD1. Germline V CDR1 and CDR2: SGHDT, YYEEEE. The ends lost 0 bases at V and 4 bases at J; junction bases unmatched: 5. The CDR3 runs 15 residues. The CDR3 DNA reads as TGTGCCAGCAGCTTGGAAGGACAGGGCTCCTATGGCTACACCTTC. It yields the protein CASSLEGQGSYGYTF.

The chain uses TRBV18 and TRBJ2-1, with 11 bases aligning to TRBD2. The trim removed 2 bases at V and 4 bases at J, leaving 13 bases unmatched. This CDR3 spans 19 amino acids. Germline V gene lookup returns CDR1 KGHSH and CDR2 LQKENI. CDR3 coding DNA: TGTGCCAGCTCACCAAGGGGCGCAGGGGGACTAGCGGAGTACAATGAGCAGTTCTTC. It codes for CASSPRGAGGLAEYNEQFF.

The chain uses TRBV10-2 and TRBJ1-2; 9 bases are a match to TRBD1. J gave up 1 base and V 3 bases, and 6 bases lay outside the gene matches. The germline V gene has CDR1 WSHSY and CDR2 SAAADI. The CDR3 has 16 amino acids. The CDR3: CASSEWDRVGNYGYTF. CDR3 DNA sequence: TGCGCCAGCAGTGAATGGGACAGGGTGGGTAACTATGGCTACACCTTC.

J is TRBJ1-3 and V is TRBV19, with D unresolved. V was shortened by 5 bases and J by 0 bases, with 11 bases between the two germline ends. The CDR3 runs 15 residues. Germline CDR1 is LNHDA and CDR2 is SQIVND (reference sequence). The CDR3 is CASSPPVRSGNTIYF. CDR3 DNA: TGTGCCAGTAGTCCACCGGTCCGCTCTGGAAACACCATATATTTT.

The gene calls are TRBV4-2 and TRBJ1-2; D gene ambiguous. Deletions cut 4 bases from V and 8 bases from J, with 20 bases between. Germline V gene sequence: CDR1 LGHNA, CDR2 YNFKEQ. CDR3 length: 15 residues. In DNA, the CDR3 is TGTGCCAGCAGCCCCCGGAGCGGCCTAGGGTGGGGCTACACCTTC. Amino acids: CASSPRSGLGWGYTF.

This chain links TRBV6-5 with TRBJ1-1; D not certain. This CDR3 comprises 11 residues. Trimming removed 6 bases from V and 11 bases from J, with 13 bases in between. Germline assignment: CDR1 MNHEY and CDR2 SVGAGI. CDR3 in DNA: TGTGCCAGCAGGGACTCCCTTCGGGCTTTCTTT. This codes for CASRDSLRAFF.